These 2 T cell receptor beta chains were sequenced from one sample in a study of cytomegalovirus exposure and HLA in healthy donors. Assay used: immunoSEQ multiplex PCR; TCRdb lists only in-frame clones, some missing. The profile shows 250,000 to 350,000 clones, around 90% of them singletons. The sequenced material came from PBMCs. The origin of the receptors is a woman under 40 in good health and CMV-seropositive.

The chain couples TRBV27 to TRBJ2-3; D is unresolved. The CDR3 is made up of 16 amino acids. Per germline, CDR1 MNHEY and CDR2 SMNVEV (reference sequence). V was cut by 2 bases and J by 6 bases, with 18 bases left in between. CDR3 amino acids: CASSLLVLGGLDTQYF. The CDR3 region has the DNA TGTGCCAGCAGTTTACTGGTTCTAGGTGGGCTGGATACGCAGTATTTT.

The genes are TRBV9 and TRBJ2-2, with a possible D match to TRBD1 (5 bases). Germline loops: CDR1 SGDLS, CDR2 YYNGEE. The CDR3 has 15 residues. V lost 0 bases and J lost 6, with 12 bases in between. CDR3 in DNA: TGTGCCAGCAGCGTAGTGGCAGGGTCGGCCGGGGAGCTGTTTTTT. Amino acids: CASSVVAGSAGELFF.